The 12 T cell receptor beta chains given below trace back to one sample, sequenced in a study of cytomegalovirus exposure and HLA in healthy donors. The study ran its PCR with 60 Vbeta and 13 Jbeta primers. The method was immunoSEQ multiplex PCR; TCRdb's version includes in-frame clones alone and lacks a portion of them. The data contain 120,000 to 150,000 clones, around 79% of them singletons. Sequenced material: PBMCs. The receptors derive from a male donor in good health and CMV-seronegative.

The chain employs TRBV27 and TRBJ2-7; 9 bases fit TRBD1. Germline CDR1 and CDR2: MNHEY and SMNVEV (reference sequence). V was pared by 6 bases and J by 1 base, with 10 bases of the junction left unmatched. This CDR3 spans 16 amino acids. The CDR3 DNA sequence: TGTGCCAGCAGCCTTATGGGGACAGGGAAATCCTACGAGCAGTACTTC. It translates to CASSLMGTGKSYEQYF.

The J gene is TRBJ1-2, the V gene TRBV19; a possible D gene is TRBD1 (6 bases). The V gene lost 3 bases and the J gene lost 0 bases, with 17 bases spanning the gap. CDR3 length: 17 amino acids. Germline lookup yields CDR1 LNHDA and CDR2 SQIVND (reference sequence). This CDR3 reads CASSMITGKRTNYGYTF. CDR3 bases: TGTGCCAGTAGTATGATTACAGGGAAGAGGACTAACTATGGCTACACCTTC. The entire variable domain, with the rest obtained from reference TRBV19 and TRBJ1-2, is as follows: DGGITQSPKYLFRKEGQNVTLSCEQNLNHDAMYWYRQDPGQGLRLIYYSQIVNDFQKGDIAEGYSVSREKKESFPLTVTSAQKNPTAFYLCASSMITGKRTNYGYTFGSGTRLTVV.

The V and J genes are TRBV7-6 and TRBJ2-1; tentatively, D is TRBD2 (6 bases). Between the trimmed V and J ends, which lost 5 bases and 2 bases, there was a span of 25 bases. Germline CDR1 and CDR2: SGHVS and FNYEAQ. The CDR3 length is 19 residues. CDR3 residues: CASSPPRQGVGGTYNEQFF. Here the CDR3 DNA reads TGTGCCAGCAGCCCCCCTCGTCAGGGTGTTGGAGGGACCTACAATGAGCAGTTCTTC.

The CDR3 loop reads CASRGRDRGEQYF. CDR3 DNA: TGTGCCAGCAGGGGGAGGGACAGGGGCGAGCAGTACTTC. The chain carries TRBV7-2 and TRBJ2-7; TRBD1 agrees at 10 bases. V was clipped by 6 bases and J by 6 bases; unmatched bases: 5. Germline V gene lookup returns CDR1 SGHTA and CDR2 FQGNSA. This CDR3 region has 13 residues.

In this sample, this clone turned up once. The V call is TRBV28, the J call TRBJ2-2; no reliable D call. In germline, CDR1 is MDHEN, CDR2 SYDVKM. The CDR3 covers 12 residues. Trimming took off 3 bases at V and 5 bases at J, with 4 bases between the two ends. The CDR3 DNA reads TGTGCCAGCAGTTTGTCGACCGGGGAGCTGTTTTTT. Translated, it gives CASSLSTGELFF.

The chain links TRBV7-2 to TRBJ1-2; tentatively, D is TRBD1 (6 bases). Germline V CDR1 and CDR2: SGHTA, FQGNSA. Trimming stripped 4 bases from V and 4 bases from J, with 13 bases between. The CDR3 runs to 14 residues. The CDR3 loop reads CASSSRTDGYGYTF. The CDR3 nucleotides read TGTGCCAGCAGCTCACGGACAGACGGCTATGGCTACACCTTC.

This chain connects TRBV30 to TRBJ2-7, with TRBD2 matching over 10 bases. V lost 2 bases and J lost 1; bases outside the gene matches: 14. The CDR3 loop spans 18 amino acids. Germline V CDR1 and CDR2: GTSNPN, SVGIG (reference sequence). In DNA, the CDR3 is TGTGCCTGGAGTTTAAGACTAGCGGGCCTTGGGGGGTCCTACGAGCAGTACTTC. Translating gives CAWSLRLAGLGGSYEQYF.

The gene calls are TRBV7-2 and TRBJ2-7, with TRBD2 identical over 13 bases. This CDR3 contains 15 residues. Germline V lookup: CDR1 SGHTA, CDR2 FQGNSA. Losses at the gene ends were 6 bases for V and 2 bases for J; bases not matched to a gene: 4. The CDR3 loop is CASRTGLAGPYEQYF. For the CDR3, the DNA is TGTGCCAGCAGAACGGGACTAGCGGGGCCCTACGAGCAGTACTTC.

This clone was counted once. The rearrangement links TRBV5-5 to TRBJ1-3; no clear D gene. Trimming pared 1 base from V and 8 bases from J, leaving 4 bases between. Germline CDR1 reads SGHKS; CDR2 reads YYEKEE (reference sequence). The CDR3 consists of 11 residues. CDR3 sequence: CASSLTDTIYF. CDR3 bases: TGTGCCAGCAGCTTGACAGACACCATATATTTT.

The chain recombines TRBV7-2 with TRBJ1-2; 12 positions agree with TRBD1. V lost 6 bases to trimming and J lost 7 bases; unmatched junction nucleotides: 9. The length of the CDR3 is 15 residues. Germline V lookup: CDR1 SGHTA, CDR2 FQGNSA. The CDR3 region is CASRQPGQGALGYTF. The CDR3 DNA reads TGTGCCAGCAGACAACCGGGACAGGGGGCGCTTGGCTACACCTTC.

The V gene is TRBV11-2, the J gene TRBJ1-1; weak D call: TRBD1 (5 bases). Germline values: CDR1 SGHAT, CDR2 FQNNGV. Trimming left V 2 bases short and J 3 bases short, with 10 bases between. This CDR3 has 14 amino acids. CDR3 sequence reads: CASSLWGGYTEAFF. CDR3 DNA sequence: TGTGCCAGCAGCTTATGGGGGGGGTACACTGAAGCTTTCTTT.

A note on this clone: The junction differs from germline at one of its ends, possibly a read error. The chain joins TRBV27 to TRBJ2-2, with TRBD1 identical over 8 bases. The CDR3 is made up of 15 amino acids. Germline V gives CDR1 MNHEY, CDR2 SMNVEV (reference sequence). The DNA of the CDR3 is TGTGCCGGCAGGAAGGGACAGGTCAACACCGGGGAGCTGTTTTTT. This translates into CAGRKGQVNTGELFF.